These 30 T cell receptor beta chains were all obtained from the same sample, sequenced in a study of cytomegalovirus exposure and HLA in healthy donors. The PCR had 60 Vbeta and 13 Jbeta primers. Sequenced by immunoSEQ multiplex PCR; TCRdb stores in-frame clones only, minus some. The sample lists some 120,000 clones; roughly 84% were seen once. The specimen was PBMCs. Receptor source: a woman younger than 35 in good health and CMV-seropositive.

This clone was recorded once. The V gene is TRBV25-1, the J gene TRBJ2-7; TRBD1 might be the D (6 bases). CDR1 is MGHDK and CDR2 is SYGVNS in the germline V gene. The CDR3 contains 14 residues. The V end lost 6 bases, the J end lost 6 bases, and 18 bases lay between the germline ends. CDR3 DNA: TGTGCCAGCAGCGGACAGCTCCCGACCTCCGAGCAGTACTTC. This gives the protein CASSGQLPTSEQYF.

The gene calls are TRBV12-5 and TRBJ1-1; no firm D call. The germline CDR1 and CDR2 sequences are LGHNT and FRNRAP. This CDR3 is 15 amino acids long. V was shortened by 7 bases and J by 2 bases, with 17 bases between the two germline ends. The CDR3 spells CASDPGSTVNTEAFF. The CDR3 bases are TGTGCTAGTGACCCGGGATCGACCGTAAACACTGAAGCTTTCTTT. The full variable domain, its missing parts supplied by reference TRBV12-5 and TRBJ1-1, is DARVTQTPRHKVTEMGQEVTMRCQPILGHNTVFWYRQTMMQGLELLAYFRNRAPLDDSGMPKDRFSAEMPDATLATLKIQPSEPRDSAVYFCASDPGSTVNTEAFFGQGTRLTVV.

V is TRBV4-1 and J is TRBJ1-2, with a possible D match to TRBD1 (6 bases). The CDR3 covers 15 residues. From germline, CDR1 is MGHRA and CDR2 YSYEKL. V gave up 2 bases and J gave up 7 bases, with 17 bases separating them. DNA for the CDR3: TGCGCCAGCAGCCAACCTAGGGACCGCAGGGGTGGCTACACCTTC. This codes for CASSQPRDRRGGYTF.

The chain joins TRBV7-7 to TRBJ2-2, with a tentative D call TRBD2 (5 bases). Trimming pared 2 bases from V and 0 bases from J, leaving 7 bases between. The CDR3 length is 15 residues. CDR1 and CDR2 from the germline V gene are SSHAT and FNYEAQ (reference sequence). CDR3 sequence: CASSLLGANTGELFF. The CDR3 coding sequence is TGTGCCAGCAGCTTACTCGGGGCGAACACCGGGGAGCTGTTTTTT.

The chain uses TRBV28 and TRBJ1-4; D uncertain. The CDR3 is 12 amino acids. V gave up 3 bases and J gave up 7 bases, with 6 bases separating them. Germline V gene data show CDR1 as MDHEN and CDR2 as SYDVKM. The CDR3 loop is CASSFLREKLFF. The CDR3 DNA is TGTGCCAGCAGTTTTTTGCGTGAAAAACTGTTTTTT.

Remarks on this clone: An end of the junction does not agree with germline; a read error may underlie this. The chain combines TRBV18 with TRBJ1-2, with a possible D match to TRBD1 (5 bases). The CDR3 has 16 residues. The germline V gene has CDR1 KGHSH and CDR2 LQKENI. CDR3: CASSPTGSGAFYGHTF. Written as DNA, the CDR3 is TGTGCCAGCTCACCGACCGGGTCTGGGGCCTTCTATGGCCACACCTTC.

The CDR3 sequence: CATSGTGSADTQYF. CDR3 in DNA: TGTGCCACCAGCGGGACAGGATCCGCAGATACGCAGTATTTT. The chain couples TRBV15 to TRBJ2-3; TRBD1 matches at 8 bases. The germline CDR1 and CDR2 sequences are LNHNV and YYDKDF (reference sequence). The CDR3 has 14 residues. V dropped 5 bases and J dropped 4; count of bases not matched to a gene: 5. The full variable domain, its missing parts supplied by reference TRBV15 and TRBJ2-3, is DAMVIQNPRYQVTQFGKPVTLSCSQTLNHNVMYWYQQKSSQAPKLLFHYYDKDFNNEADTPDNFQSRRPNTSFCFLDIRSPGLGDTAMYLCATSGTGSADTQYFGPGTRLTVL.

The chain combines TRBV5-1 with TRBJ2-3; 10 bases agree with TRBD1. J gave up 4 bases and V 0 bases, and 5 bases lay outside the gene matches. Germline V gene sequence: CDR1 SGHRS, CDR2 YFSETQ. The CDR3 extends over 16 amino acids. The CDR3 nucleotides read TGCGCCAGCAGCTTGGAGCCGGGACAGGGGCCAGATACGCAGTATTTT. The encoded protein is CASSLEPGQGPDTQYF.

The chain employs TRBV15 and TRBJ2-2; possible D gene TRBD1, 6 bases. Germline loops: CDR1 LNHNV, CDR2 YYDKDF (reference sequence). With 0 bases removed from V and 6 bases from J, the gap between germline ends came to 14 bases. The CDR3 runs to 16 residues. The CDR3 loop reads CATSREAHRVPGELFF. The DNA of the CDR3 is TGTGCCACCAGCAGAGAGGCCCACAGGGTTCCCGGGGAGCTGTTTTTT.

This clone was recorded once. The chain is built from TRBV7-9 and TRBJ1-1, with 9 bases lining up with TRBD1. Germline V CDR1 and CDR2: SEHNR, FQNEAQ (reference sequence). Trimming removed 3 bases from V and 3 bases from J; junction bases left unmatched: 5. This CDR3 spans 15 amino acids. Written as DNA, the CDR3 is TGTGCCAGCAGCTTGATGGGACAGGGTGACACTGAAGCTTTCTTT. The encoded protein is CASSLMGQGDTEAFF.

This clone was found a few times. The gene calls are TRBV25-1 and TRBJ1-4; a possible D gene is TRBD1 (5 bases). V shed 4 bases and J shed 4 bases, with 7 bases lying between them. The CDR3 loop spans 13 amino acids. Per the germline V gene, CDR1 is MGHDK and CDR2 is SYGVNS. In DNA form, the CDR3 reads TGTGCCAGCAGTGGACAGATTAATGAAAAACTGTTTTTT. Protein product: CASSGQINEKLFF.

This clone was counted only a few times. J is TRBJ2-3 and V is TRBV2; 10 positions agree with TRBD1. The junction had 0 bases not matched to a gene; V was cut back by 0 bases and J by 3 bases. Germline lookup yields CDR1 SNHLY and CDR2 FYNNEI. The CDR3 is 15 residues long. Written as DNA, the CDR3 is TGTGCCAGCAGTGAAGCGGACAGGGGGACAGATACGCAGTATTTT. Its protein is CASSEADRGTDTQYF. Filled out from reference TRBV2 and TRBJ2-3, the complete variable domain reads EPEVTQTPSHQVTQMGQEVILRCVPISNHLYFYWYRQILGQKVEFLVSFYNNEISEKSEIFDDQFSVERPDGSNFTLKIRSTKLEDSAMYFCASSEADRGTDTQYFGPGTRLTVL.

As concerns this clone: Its ends do not fully match the called genes, so a read error is possible. The chain is built from TRBV7-9 and TRBJ2-1; 8 bases line up with TRBD2. CDR1 is SEHNR and CDR2 is FQNEAQ in the germline V gene (reference sequence). The CDR3 sequence is 16 residues long. The CDR3 loop reads CSSSSRTSPSYNEQFF. The CDR3 DNA follows: TGTTCCAGCAGCTCTCGGACTAGCCCCTCCTACAATGAGCAGTTCTTC. Supplemented by reference TRBV7-9 and TRBJ2-1, the full variable domain reads DTGVSQNPRHKITKRGQNVTFRCDPISEHNRLYWYRQTLGQGPEFLTYFQNEAQLEKSRLLSDRFSAERPKGSFSTLEIQRTEQGDSAMYLCSSSSRTSPSYNEQFFGPGTRLTVL.

This chain uses TRBV7-9 with TRBJ1-6, with a possible D match to TRBD1 (6 bases). V lost 2 bases and J lost 6, with 8 bases in between. The CDR3 is 14 residues long. Germline CDR1 SEHNR, CDR2 FQNEAQ (reference sequence). The CDR3 bases are TGTGCCAGCAGCTTAATGGGGGCTAATTCACCCCTCCACTTT. This sequence encodes CASSLMGANSPLHF.

V gene TRBV25-1 combines with J gene TRBJ2-5, with a possible D match to TRBD1 (5 bases). Trimming took off 3 bases at V and 7 bases at J, with 15 bases between the two ends. This CDR3 has 14 amino acids. CDR1 is MGHDK, CDR2 SYGVNS, per germline. The CDR3 region is CASSDKGSVGTQYF. CDR3 DNA: TGTGCCAGCAGTGATAAGGGGTCGGTGGGGACCCAGTACTTC.

The V and J genes are TRBV7-9 and TRBJ2-5; D possibly corresponds to TRBD1 (5 bases). V was clipped by 4 bases and J by 3 bases, with 15 bases between them. This CDR3 comprises 15 residues. Germline lookup yields CDR1 SEHNR and CDR2 FQNEAQ (reference sequence). CDR3 amino acids: CASSYPRDQEETQYF. Here the CDR3 DNA reads TGTGCCAGCAGCTACCCCAGGGATCAGGAAGAGACCCAGTACTTC.

V gene TRBV5-1 combines with J gene TRBJ2-1, with 9 bases aligning to TRBD2. Germline V gene data show CDR1 as SGHRS and CDR2 as YFSETQ. With 5 bases clipped from V and 0 bases from J, the junction kept 3 bases outside the gene matches. The CDR3 is 15 residues long. DNA of the CDR3: TGCGCCAGCAGTGTGCGGGGGGGCTCCTACAATGAGCAGTTCTTC. This gives the protein CASSVRGGSYNEQFF.

The J gene is TRBJ2-3, the V gene TRBV27, with D perhaps matching TRBD2 (5 bases). Per the germline V gene, CDR1 is MNHEY and CDR2 is SMNVEV (reference sequence). Deletions cut 5 bases from V and 2 bases from J, with 17 bases between. This CDR3 region has 16 residues. The CDR3 DNA reads TGTGCCAGCAGTCCTGGACTGATTACCTACACAGATACGCAGTATTTT. It yields the protein CASSPGLITYTDTQYF.

The rearrangement joins TRBV30 to TRBJ2-3; TRBD2 matches 11 bases. Germline V CDR1 and CDR2: GTSNPN, SVGIG (reference sequence). V lost 4 bases, J lost 7 bases, and 4 bases stayed unmatched. The CDR3 runs 13 residues. The CDR3 region is CAWISGGGNTQYF. DNA of the CDR3: TGTGCCTGGATTAGCGGGGGGGGAAATACGCAGTATTTT. The full variable domain, rest sourced from reference TRBV30 and TRBJ2-3, is SQTIHQWPATLVQPVGSPLSLECTVEGTSNPNLYWYRQAAGRGLQLLFYSVGIGQISSEVPQNLSASRPQDRQFILSSKKLLLSDSGFYLCAWISGGGNTQYFGPGTRLTVL.

This chain joins TRBV5-1 and TRBJ1-1, with a weak D call TRBD1 (5 bases). Trimming took 4 bases from V and 4 from J, leaving 14 bases between them. This CDR3 has 14 residues. Germline-derived CDR1 and CDR2 are SGHRS and YFSETQ. This CDR3 is CASSIQTESTEAFF. CDR3 nucleotides: TGCGCCAGCAGCATACAGACAGAGAGCACTGAAGCTTTCTTT.

CDR3 nucleotides: TGTGCCAGCAGTGAAGCGCACAGTTATGGAAACACCATATATTTT. Amino acids: CASSEAHSYGNTIYF. The chain carries TRBV6-1 and TRBJ1-3, with unresolved D. This CDR3 has 15 amino acids. The germline V gene encodes CDR1 MNHNS and CDR2 SASEGT. V gave up 0 bases and J gave up 3 bases, with 9 bases separating them.

This sequence joins TRBV12-5 and TRBJ2-6, with 8 bases fitting TRBD1. CDR3 length: 19 amino acids. Trimming cost V 4 bases and J 2 bases; bases outside gene matches: 13. From germline, CDR1 is LGHNT and CDR2 FRNRAP. The CDR3, as DNA: TGTGCTAGTGGTTCTATACACAGGGGGGAACCCACTGGGGCCAACGTCCTGACTTTC. Amino acid sequence: CASGSIHRGEPTGANVLTF.

The chain uses TRBV9 and TRBJ1-1, with 10 bases fitting TRBD1. Losses at the gene ends were 3 bases for V and 4 bases for J; bases not matched to a gene: 3. Per germline, CDR1 SGDLS and CDR2 YYNGEE. The CDR3 has 14 residues. CDR3 in amino acids: CASSGRDRGTEAFF. The CDR3 DNA reads TGTGCCAGCAGCGGCCGGGACAGGGGCACTGAAGCTTTCTTT. The variable domain in full, completed from reference TRBV9 and TRBJ1-1, reads DSGVTQTPKHLITATGQRVTLRCSPRSGDLSVYWYQQSLDQGLQFLIQYYNGEERAKGNILERFSAQQFPDLHSELNLSSLELGDSALYFCASSGRDRGTEAFFGQGTRLTVV.

The rearrangement joins TRBV5-1 to TRBJ2-1, with D possibly being TRBD1 (5 bases). From germline, CDR1 is SGHRS and CDR2 YFSETQ. V lost 4 bases to trimming and J lost 8 bases, with 16 bases between them. CDR3 size: 14 residues. The CDR3 nucleotides are TGCGCCAGCAGCAAGGTAGGGGTAGGGGATGAGCAGTTCTTC. This codes for CASSKVGVGDEQFF.

V usage is TRBV5-1 and J usage is TRBJ2-2, with D perhaps matching TRBD1 (6 bases). Germline assignment: CDR1 SGHRS and CDR2 YFSETQ. V lost 4 bases and J 4 bases, leaving 11 bases between the germline ends. There are 14 residues in the CDR3. CDR3: CASSPQGGTGELFF. The CDR3 DNA follows: TGCGCCAGCAGCCCACAGGGCGGCACCGGGGAGCTGTTTTTT.

This rearrangement joins TRBV7-3 to TRBJ2-1; D is perhaps TRBD2 (6 bases). The germline CDR1 and CDR2 sequences are SGHTA and FQGTGA. CDR3 length: 16 amino acids. Trimming took off 5 bases at V and 9 bases at J, with 23 bases between the two ends. The CDR3 sequence: CASSPTGSTAMGEQFF. CDR3 coding DNA: TGTGCCAGCAGCCCTACCGGGAGTACGGCGATGGGTGAGCAGTTCTTC.

The CDR3 spells CASTASGRYNEQFF. The CDR3 DNA sequence: TGTGCCAGCACGGCTAGCGGGAGGTACAATGAGCAGTTCTTC. The gene calls are TRBV7-9 and TRBJ2-1; the match to TRBD2 covers 11 bases. The germline V gene has CDR1 SEHNR and CDR2 FQNEAQ (reference sequence). After removal of 7 bases from V and 4 bases from J, the junction contained 3 bases not matched to a gene. The CDR3 has 14 amino acids. Supplemented by reference TRBV7-9 and TRBJ2-1, the full variable domain reads DTGVSQNPRHKITKRGQNVTFRCDPISEHNRLYWYRQTLGQGPEFLTYFQNEAQLEKSRLLSDRFSAERPKGSFSTLEIQRTEQGDSAMYLCASTASGRYNEQFFGPGTRLTVL.

This clone was counted only a few times. The chain combines TRBV5-1 with TRBJ1-1, with a tentative D call TRBD1 (5 bases). The germline V and J ends were trimmed by 2 bases and 1 base, with 12 bases remaining between them. Looked up from germline, CDR1 is SGHRS and CDR2 is YFSETQ. This CDR3 is 15 amino acids long. CDR3 nucleotides: TGCGCCAGCAGCTTCCAGGACACAAGGAACACTGAAGCTTTCTTT. Its protein is CASSFQDTRNTEAFF.

Here the CDR3 reads CALQGAVYEQYF. Here the CDR3 DNA reads TGTGCCTTACAGGGGGCGGTCTACGAGCAGTACTTC. V is TRBV30 and J is TRBJ2-7, with 9 bases aligning to TRBD1. This CDR3 comprises 12 residues. Per germline, CDR1 GTSNPN and CDR2 SVGIG (reference sequence). V shed 7 bases, J shed 3 bases, and the junction held 4 bases outside the gene matches.

This clone was seen more than once but under ten times. This chain uses TRBV28 with TRBJ1-2, with D possibly TRBD1 on 5 matching bases. The CDR3 loop spans 13 amino acids. The germline gives CDR1 MDHEN, CDR2 SYDVKM. Trimming shortened V by 8 bases and J by 10 bases, and 20 bases separated the two germline ends. CDR3 region: CASERGRYGAYTF. The CDR3 nucleotides are TGTGCCAGCGAAAGGGGCAGGTATGGGGCCTACACCTTC.